The 22 T cell receptor beta chains below were found in one sample sequenced in a study of T cells expressing NK-cell markers. TCRdb re-called the 5' RACE reads and shows each CDR3 protein once, DNA omitted. Its listing shows hundreds of thousands of distinct CDR3 sequences. Sequencing input: blood T cells: a sorted CD56 or NKG2C T cell subset, CD4+ or CD8+ T cells, or bulk PBMC T cells (not recorded which). The receptors derive from a woman aged 18 to 75 in good health.

The CDR3 sequence: CASSNPGTGDTEAFF. The chain is built from TRBV5-5 and TRBJ1-1; TCRdb calls TRBD1, which cannot be checked without DNA. Germline CDR1 reads SGHKS; CDR2 reads YYEKEE (reference sequence). CDR3 length: 15 amino acids.

The chain couples TRBV6-2 or TRBV6-3 to TRBJ1-5; TCRdb selects TRBD1, and the lack of DNA leaves this call unchecked. The CDR3 has 14 amino acids. Germline loops: CDR1 MNHEY, CDR2 SVGEGT. This CDR3 reads CASSYDSSNQPQHF.

The V call is TRBV20-1, the J call TRBJ2-3; the TCRdb call, TRBD1, lacks DNA for checking. From germline, CDR1 is DFQATT and CDR2 SNEGSKA (reference sequence). The CDR3 length is 15 residues. The CDR3 region is CSAPGGTGAAGTQYF.

The genes are TRBV6-1 and TRBJ2-2; TCRdb designates TRBD2, a call that cannot be tested without DNA. Germline V CDR1 and CDR2: MNHNS, SASEGT. The CDR3 extends over 14 amino acids. The CDR3 loop is CATRLAGSTGELFF.

The rearrangement uses TRBV15 and TRBJ2-5; TCRdb picks TRBD1, but there is no DNA to check that call. The CDR3 consists of 14 residues. The germline gives CDR1 LNHNV, CDR2 YYDKDF (reference sequence). The CDR3 sequence is CATSRGPYQETQYF.

CDR3 residues: CASRIPGLAGERAGELFF. The gene calls are TRBV11-2 and TRBJ2-2; the D call of TRBD2 rests on TCRdb alone, since no DNA is present to check it. CDR3 length: 18 amino acids. CDR1 SGHAT and CDR2 FQNNGV come from the germline V gene.

The chain carries TRBV6-2 or TRBV6-3 and TRBJ2-1; lacking DNA, the TRBD1 call made by TCRdb goes unchecked. The V gene's germline CDR1 is MNHEY and CDR2 SVGEGT. CDR3 size: 18 residues. CDR3 sequence reads: CASSPWGDTSIPNDEQFF.

The chain is built from TRBV7-8 and TRBJ2-1. The germline CDR1 and CDR2 sequences are SGHVS and FQNEAQ. This CDR3 region has 15 residues. This CDR3 is CASSLDGLTYNEQFF. Based on the CDR3 plus reference TRBV7-8 and TRBJ2-1, the full variable domain is GAGVSQSPRYKVAKRGQDVALRCDPISGHVSLFWYQQALGQGPEFLTYFQNEAQLDKSGLPSDRFFAERPEGSVSTLKIQRTQQEDSAVYLCASSLDGLTYNEQFFGPGTRLTVL.

The rearrangement uses TRBV30 and TRBJ2-3; TCRdb lists TRBD1, though no DNA is available to test this call. CDR3 length: 14 residues. The germline gives CDR1 GTSNPN, CDR2 SVGIG (reference sequence). CDR3 sequence reads: CAWSGAGRTDTQYF. Using reference TRBV30 and TRBJ2-3 for the parts outside the CDR3, the full variable domain is SQTIHQWPATLVQPVGSPLSLECTVEGTSNPNLYWYRQAAGRGLQLLFYSVGIGQISSEVPQNLSASRPQDRQFILSSKKLLLSDSGFYLCAWSGAGRTDTQYFGPGTRLTVL.

This chain connects TRBV7-2 to TRBJ1-2. Germline CDR1 SGHTA, CDR2 FQGNSA. The CDR3 is made up of 13 amino acids. CDR3 in amino acids: CASSFYGDYGYTF. The whole variable domain, remainder taken from reference TRBV7-2 and TRBJ1-2, is GAGVSQSPSNKVTEKGKDVELRCDPISGHTALYWYRQSLGQGLEFLIYFQGNSAPDKSGLPSDRFSAERTGGSVSTLTIQRTQQEDSAVYLCASSFYGDYGYTFGSGTRLTVV.

The genes are TRBV28 and TRBJ1-5; TCRdb's assignment of TRBD1 cannot be checked, as there is no DNA. This CDR3 region has 16 residues. Per germline, CDR1 MDHEN and CDR2 SYDVKM. Here the CDR3 reads CASSPRTGPGDQPQHF. The full variable domain, in which reference TRBV28 and TRBJ1-5 provide the parts outside the CDR3, is DVKVTQSSRYLVKRTGEKVFLECVQDMDHENMFWYRQDPGLGLRLIYFSYDVKMKEKGDIPEGYSVSREKKERFSLILESASTNQTSMYLCASSPRTGPGDQPQHFGDGTRLSIL.

The chain is built from TRBV28 and TRBJ2-2; the TCRdb call, TRBD2, lacks DNA for checking. The CDR3 loop spans 16 amino acids. Per the germline V gene, CDR1 is MDHEN and CDR2 is SYDVKM. The CDR3 region is CASSRRVLSHTGELFF.

The gene calls are TRBV9 and TRBJ1-6. The CDR3 sequence is 12 residues long. Germline V gene sequence: CDR1 SGDLS, CDR2 YYNGEE. CDR3 loop: CASSVGNSPLHF.

This sequence joins TRBV6-1 and TRBJ2-3; without DNA, the TCRdb call of TRBD1 cannot be checked. Germline CDR1 MNHNS, CDR2 SASEGT. The CDR3 extends over 15 amino acids. This CDR3 is CASSRNRQSTDTQYF.

The chain is built from TRBV4-3 and TRBJ1-1. The CDR3 length is 16 residues. CDR1 LGHNA and CDR2 YSLEER come from the germline V gene. CDR3 residues: CASSQDHGTVYTEASF.

The chain has TRBV6-1 and TRBJ1-6; TCRdb's D call of TRBD1 is untestable without DNA. Per the germline V gene, CDR1 is MNHNS and CDR2 is SASEGT. The CDR3 is 16 residues long. CDR3 sequence reads: CASRAPLDSPSSPLHF.

This chain connects TRBV29-1 to TRBJ2-7; TCRdb reports TRBD1, a call that lacks DNA to check it against. The CDR3 runs 14 residues. Germline loops: CDR1 SQVTM, CDR2 ANQGSEA. CDR3 in amino acids: CSVHSRDTSYEQYF.

J is TRBJ2-1 and V is TRBV30. The CDR3 is 15 residues long. The germline V gene has CDR1 GTSNPN and CDR2 SVGIG (reference sequence). Here the CDR3 reads CAWSGGLSSYNEQFF.

The J gene is TRBJ1-6, the V gene TRBV12-3 or TRBV12-4. The length of the CDR3 is 14 residues. The CDR3 region is CASSLEVGNSPLHF.

The chain is built from TRBV20-1 and TRBJ2-7. Germline CDR1 is DFQATT and CDR2 is SNEGSKA (reference sequence). The CDR3 runs to 12 residues. This CDR3 is CSASVRSYEQYF.

The gene calls are TRBV6-2 or TRBV6-3 and TRBJ2-7; lacking DNA, the TRBD2 call made by TCRdb goes unchecked. CDR1 is MNHEY and CDR2 is SVGEGT in the germline V gene. The CDR3 contains 15 residues. The CDR3 region is CASKTLGLAMDEQYF.

The genes are TRBV10-3 and TRBJ2-2; absent DNA, TCRdb's TRBD1 call cannot be checked. The CDR3 has 12 amino acids. The germline CDR1 and CDR2 sequences are ENHRY and SYGVKD. CDR3 residues: CAIMTGSGELFF.